Following are 10 T cell receptor beta chains from one sample sequenced in a study of cytomegalovirus exposure and HLA in healthy donors (dated by TCRdb to between 2016 and 2019). Library generation was performed with the immunoSEQ multiplex PCR assay. For the multiplex PCR, a mixture combining 60 forward primers for TCR Vbeta segments and 13 reverse primers for TCR Jbeta segments was used. Drawn from immuneACCESS, this table holds only the in-frame rearrangements with V and J called that TCRdb kept. Clones are partly lost; checked studies trace under half to an unresolved V gene and leave the rest unexplained. The table for this sample lists around 98,000 clones; more than 60% of them were counted only once. The ten largest clonotypes hold roughly 2.5% of the sample. The sample consisted of PBMCs. Every receptor here comes from a middle-aged man in good health and CMV-seronegative.

The gene calls are TRBV5-6 and TRBJ1-5; 8 nucleotides agree with TRBD1. Germline V gives CDR1 SGHDT, CDR2 YYEEEE. The CDR3 consists of 16 residues. With V trimmed by 4 bases and J by 2 bases, 8 bases remained unmatched. The CDR3 here is CASSGQGKVGNQPQHF. The CDR3 DNA reads as TGTGCCAGCAGCGGACAGGGAAAAGTGGGCAATCAGCCCCAGCATTTT.

This sequence joins TRBV6-5 and TRBJ2-2; tentatively, D is TRBD2 (5 bases). CDR3 length equals 13 residues. Germline loops: CDR1 MNHEY, CDR2 SVGAGI. V was shortened by 2 bases and J by 6 bases, with 7 bases between the two germline ends. The DNA for the CDR3 is TGTGCCAGCAGTTACCTAGCCTCCGGGGAGCTGTTTTTT. Its translation is CASSYLASGELFF.

The chain recombines TRBV5-1 with TRBJ2-4, with a possible D match to TRBD2 (5 bases). Germline CDR1 reads SGHRS; CDR2 reads YFSETQ. V dropped 4 bases and J dropped 3 bases, with 14 bases sitting between them. The CDR3 runs to 15 residues. CDR3 sequence: CASSPIGVVKNIQYF. Here the CDR3 DNA reads TGCGCCAGCAGCCCTATCGGGGTTGTCAAAAACATTCAGTACTTC.

The rearrangement joins TRBV6-5 to TRBJ1-5; no clear D. The CDR3 is 14 amino acids. V was trimmed by 7 bases and J by 5 bases, leaving 15 bases between them. Germline-derived CDR1 and CDR2 are MNHEY and SVGAGI. The CDR3 DNA reads as TGTGCCAGCACGTACAGCCGCCCGGATCAGCCCCAGCATTTT. It translates to CASTYSRPDQPQHF.

The genes are TRBV10-2 and TRBJ2-7; 9 bases align to TRBD1. Germline lookup yields CDR1 WSHSY and CDR2 SAAADI. J lost 0 bases, V lost 7 bases, and 7 bases had no gene match. The CDR3 runs 15 residues. CDR3: CASTSQGASSYEQYF. CDR3 sequence (DNA): TGCGCCAGCACCTCACAGGGGGCGAGCTCCTACGAGCAGTACTTC.

This clone occurred once. Other DNA sequences in this sample translate to the same CDR3. The chain is built from TRBV4-1 and TRBJ1-5; 7 bases are shared with TRBD1. The V segment lost 0 bases and the J segment 4 bases; nucleotides outside the gene matches: 0. The CDR3 runs to 14 residues. Germline V CDR1 and CDR2: MGHRA, YSYEKL. The CDR3 region is CASSQDRGNQPQHF. CDR3 DNA: TGCGCCAGCAGCCAAGACAGGGGGAATCAGCCCCAGCATTTT.

The CDR3 region is CASRGGARIEQFF. CDR3 sequence (DNA): TGTGCCAGTAGGGGGGGGGCGAGAATTGAGCAGTTCTTC. The rearrangement joins TRBV19 to TRBJ2-1; maybe TRBD2 (7 bases). The CDR3 covers 13 residues. The ends were cut back, 6 bases at V and 9 bases at J, with 15 bases in the middle. Germline CDR1 and CDR2: LNHDA and SQIVND (reference sequence).

CDR3 sequence reads: CASSQDWSLSNQPQHF. The CDR3 DNA reads as TGCGCCAGCAGCCAAGACTGGAGTCTTAGCAATCAGCCCCAGCATTTT. This chain joins TRBV4-3 and TRBJ1-5; no firm D call. The V and J ends lost 0 bases and 0 bases respectively, with 9 bases between them. Germline V gene sequence: CDR1 LGHNA, CDR2 YSLEER. CDR3 size: 16 residues.

This clone was observed a handful of times. The chain couples TRBV28 to TRBJ1-4; tentatively, D is TRBD1 (6 bases). This CDR3 comprises 14 residues. The germline V and J ends were trimmed by 5 bases and 4 bases, with 11 bases remaining between them. The germline V gene encodes CDR1 MDHEN and CDR2 SYDVKM. The CDR3, as DNA: TGTGCCAGCAGTCTACAGGGTTATAATGAAAAACTGTTTTTT. Its protein product is CASSLQGYNEKLFF.

The J gene is TRBJ1-6, the V gene TRBV4-1; perhaps TRBD1 as D (6 bases). The CDR3 runs to 16 residues. V was shortened by 6 bases and J by 7 bases, with 19 bases between the two germline ends. Per the germline V gene, CDR1 is MGHRA and CDR2 is YSYEKL. The CDR3 sequence: CASSSYRENMNSPLHF. For the CDR3, the DNA is TGCGCCAGCAGTTCCTACAGGGAGAATATGAATTCACCCCTCCACTTT.